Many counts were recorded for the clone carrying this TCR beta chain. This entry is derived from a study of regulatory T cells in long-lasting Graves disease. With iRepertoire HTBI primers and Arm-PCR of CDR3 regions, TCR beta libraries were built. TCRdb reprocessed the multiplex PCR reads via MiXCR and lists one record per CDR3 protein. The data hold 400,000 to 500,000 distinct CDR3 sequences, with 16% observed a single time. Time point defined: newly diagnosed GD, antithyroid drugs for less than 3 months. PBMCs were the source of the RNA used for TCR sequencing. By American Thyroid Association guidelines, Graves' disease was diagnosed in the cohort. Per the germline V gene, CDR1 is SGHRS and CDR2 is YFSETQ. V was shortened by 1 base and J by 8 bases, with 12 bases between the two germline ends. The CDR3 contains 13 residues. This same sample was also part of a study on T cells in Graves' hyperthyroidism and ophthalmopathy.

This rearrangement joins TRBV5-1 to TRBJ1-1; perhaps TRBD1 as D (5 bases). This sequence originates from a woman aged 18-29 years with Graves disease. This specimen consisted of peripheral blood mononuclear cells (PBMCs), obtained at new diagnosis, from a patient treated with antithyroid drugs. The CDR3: CASSLIWGQEAFF. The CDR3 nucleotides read TGCGCCAGCAGCTTGATCTGGGGCCAAGAAGCTTTCTTT.